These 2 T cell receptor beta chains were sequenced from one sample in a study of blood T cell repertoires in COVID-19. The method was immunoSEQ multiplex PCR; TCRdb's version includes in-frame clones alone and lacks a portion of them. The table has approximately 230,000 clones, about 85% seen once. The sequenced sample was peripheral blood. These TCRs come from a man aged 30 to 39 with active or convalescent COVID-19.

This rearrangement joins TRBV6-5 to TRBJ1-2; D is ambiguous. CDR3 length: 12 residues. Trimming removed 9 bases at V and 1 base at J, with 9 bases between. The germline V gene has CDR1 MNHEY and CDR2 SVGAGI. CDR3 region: CASSPSNYGYTF. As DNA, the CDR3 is TGTGCCAGTTCACCCAGTAACTATGGCTACACCTTC.

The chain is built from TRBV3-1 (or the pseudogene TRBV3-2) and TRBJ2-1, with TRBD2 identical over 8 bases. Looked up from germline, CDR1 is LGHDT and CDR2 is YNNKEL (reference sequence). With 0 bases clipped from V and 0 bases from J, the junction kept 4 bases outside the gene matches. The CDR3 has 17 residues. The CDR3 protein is CASSQDERGCSYNEQFF. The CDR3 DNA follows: TGTGCCAGCAGCCAAGATGAGCGGGGGTGCTCCTACAATGAGCAGTTCTTC.